The sequence of this TCR beta chain was determined in a study of blood T cell repertoires in COVID-19. V lost 6 bases to trimming and J lost 6 bases, with 10 bases between them. Germline assignment: CDR1 MDHEN and CDR2 SYDVKM. The CDR3 covers 12 residues. Data came from immunoSEQ multiplex PCR; TCRdb stores just in-frame clones and leaves some out. The repertoire includes about 220,000 clones, around four fifths of them detected once, and 14% to 15% sits in the top ten. The sample taken for sequencing was PBMCs or T cells enriched from blood (not recorded which). This rearrangement joins TRBV28 to TRBJ2-3; D is ambiguous. The TCR sequence derives from a man aged 40-50 years who had recovered from COVID-19. The CDR3, as DNA: TGTGCCAGCAGATCTAGTAGTGATACGCAGTATTTT. This sequence encodes CASRSSSDTQYF.